This T cell receptor (beta chain) comes out of a study of T-cell memory formation after mild COVID-19. TCRdb recomputed calls from the 5' RACE reads with MiXCR, one row per CDR3 protein. Of some 340,000 distinct CDR3 sequences in the sample, roughly 13% were seen once. The CDR3 has 13 residues. Germline lookup yields CDR1 SGHRS and CDR2 YFSETQ. V shed 0 bases and J shed 8 bases, with 11 bases lying between them. The J gene is TRBJ1-2, the V gene TRBV5-1; D gene uncertain. Sample: PBMCs or a T cell subset sorted from them (not recorded which). The origin of this receptor is a man aged 18-30 years who had mild COVID-19 (a few samples of this study predate the infection). Cell type and time point are not known. The CDR3 DNA is TGCGCCAGCAGCTTGGTGGGCAGTCGGGGCTACACCTTC. This sequence encodes CASSLVGSRGYTF. Full variable domain (remainder filled in from reference TRBV5-1 and TRBJ1-2): KAGVTQTPRYLIKTRGQQVTLSCSPISGHRSVSWYQQTPGQGLQFLFEYFSETQRNKGNFPGRFSGRQFSNSRSEMNVSTLELGDSALYLCASSLVGSRGYTFGSGTRLTVV.